The sequence of this T cell receptor beta chain was determined in a study of blood T cell repertoires in COVID-19. Study-wide background: Samples taken during acute and convalescent COVID-19 were collected in the United States, Italy and Spain. T cells, B-cell-depleted T cells, or PBMCs provided the cDNA or gDNA that served as material.

Per the original data handling: Scientists estimated how many nucleated cells there were by amplifying reference gene primers. Repertoires were generated with immunoSEQ multiplex PCR, while TCRdb's copy carries only in-frame clones and drops some. V and J calls and clone size follow that table, whereas D and trimming were derived from the DNA. This sample has hundreds of thousands of clones, with 80% to 95% found just once. The CDR3 consists of 14 residues. V was pared by 6 bases and J by 5 bases, with 3 bases of the junction left unmatched. The germline CDR1 and CDR2 sequences are LNHDA and SQIVND (reference sequence). Patients in Seattle were enrolled during active infection, then followed longitudinally.

Sequenced material: peripheral blood. V is TRBV19 and J is TRBJ2-2; TRBD1 agrees at 10 bases. The TCR originated in a man in his fifties or sixties with COVID-19, enrolled during active disease. DNA for the CDR3: TGTGCCAGTAGGATGGGACAGGGGACCGGGGAGCTGTTTTTT. Translated, it gives CASRMGQGTGELFF.